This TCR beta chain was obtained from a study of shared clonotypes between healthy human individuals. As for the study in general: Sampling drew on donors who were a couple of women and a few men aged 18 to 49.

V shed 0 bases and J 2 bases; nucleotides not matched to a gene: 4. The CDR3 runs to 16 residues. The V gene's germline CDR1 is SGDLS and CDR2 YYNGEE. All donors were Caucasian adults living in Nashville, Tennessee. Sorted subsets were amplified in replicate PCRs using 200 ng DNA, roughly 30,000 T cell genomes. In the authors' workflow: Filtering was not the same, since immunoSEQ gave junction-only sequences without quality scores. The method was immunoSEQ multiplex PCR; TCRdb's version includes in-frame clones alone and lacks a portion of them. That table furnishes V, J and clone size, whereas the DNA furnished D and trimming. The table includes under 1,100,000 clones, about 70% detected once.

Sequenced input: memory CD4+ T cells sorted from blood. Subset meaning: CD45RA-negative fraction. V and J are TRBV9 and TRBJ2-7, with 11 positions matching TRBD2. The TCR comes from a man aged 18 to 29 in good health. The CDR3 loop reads CASSVAATSGAYEQYF. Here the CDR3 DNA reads TGTGCCAGCAGCGTAGCTGCGACTAGCGGGGCCTACGAGCAGTACTTC. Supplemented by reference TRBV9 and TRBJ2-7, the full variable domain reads DSGVTQTPKHLITATGQRVTLRCSPRSGDLSVYWYQQSLDQGLQFLIQYYNGEERAKGNILERFSAQQFPDLHSELNLSSLELGDSALYFCASSVAATSGAYEQYFGPGTRLTVT.